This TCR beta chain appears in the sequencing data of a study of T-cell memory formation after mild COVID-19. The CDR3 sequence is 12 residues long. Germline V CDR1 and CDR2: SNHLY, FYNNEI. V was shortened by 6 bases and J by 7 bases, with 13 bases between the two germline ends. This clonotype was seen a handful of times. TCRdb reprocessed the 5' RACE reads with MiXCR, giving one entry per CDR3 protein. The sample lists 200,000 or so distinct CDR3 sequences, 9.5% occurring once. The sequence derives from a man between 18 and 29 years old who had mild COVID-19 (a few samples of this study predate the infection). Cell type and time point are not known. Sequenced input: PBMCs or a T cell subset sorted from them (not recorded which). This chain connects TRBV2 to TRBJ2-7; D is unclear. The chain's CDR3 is CASRDRMREQYF. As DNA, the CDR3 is TGTGCCAGCAGGGACCGAATGAGGGAGCAGTACTTC.